One sample yielded the 9 T cell receptor beta chains listed below, sequenced in a study of low-dose radiotherapy and immunotherapy resistance in tumors. Described time point: after trial treatment. The treatment: LDRT plus nivolumab, ipilimumab, low-dose cyclophosphamide and aspirin (RACIN trial). Both TCRalpha and TCRbeta chains were reverse transcribed with V-gene-specific primers. TCR amplification involved 15 to 25 PCR cycles with a constant-region primer and V-primer adapter. TCRdb used MiXCR to reprocess the reads, holding one entry per CDR3 protein. This table holds 95,000 to 100,000 distinct CDR3 sequences, less than 25% found once. Sample: PBMCs, taken after low-dose radiotherapy plus immunotherapy. The receptors stem from a male donor with prostate cancer.

The CDR3 protein is CASSLDQQVDEQFF. CDR3 DNA: TGTGCCAGCAGCTTAGATCAGCAGGTCGATGAGCAGTTCTTC. This chain uses TRBV11-2 with TRBJ2-1; no clear D. V was clipped by 0 bases and J by 8 bases, with 11 bases between them. CDR1 SGHAT and CDR2 FQNNGV come from the germline V gene. The CDR3 has 14 residues.

This clonotype showed up many times. The chain recombines TRBV7-9 with TRBJ2-1, with D tentatively TRBD1 (6 bases). Trimming stripped 0 bases from V and 2 bases from J, with 8 bases between. Germline assignment: CDR1 SEHNR and CDR2 FQNEAQ (reference sequence). This CDR3 has 15 amino acids. Here the CDR3 DNA reads TGTGCCAGCAGCTTAGCCAGGGGAGCCTACAATGAGCAGTTCTTC. Protein sequence: CASSLARGAYNEQFF.

This chain uses TRBV5-1 with TRBJ2-1; 7 bases match TRBD2. V lost 5 bases and J lost 2; bases outside the gene matches: 10. Germline CDR1 SGHRS, CDR2 YFSETQ. This CDR3 comprises 16 residues. CDR3 nucleotides: TGCGCCAGCAGTACAGTGGCGGGGGTGACCTACAATGAGCAGTTCTTC. Its protein product is CASSTVAGVTYNEQFF.

The rearrangement uses TRBV6-2 or TRBV6-3 and TRBJ2-1; 15 bases line up with TRBD2. The V gene's germline CDR1 is MNHEY and CDR2 SVGEGT. After removal of 2 bases from V and 8 bases from J, the junction contained 16 bases not matched to a gene. There are 20 residues in the CDR3. The CDR3 here is CASSYPGTSGRTTLGDEQFF. In DNA form, the CDR3 reads TGTGCCAGCAGTTACCCGGGGACTAGCGGGAGGACCACCCTGGGTGATGAGCAGTTCTTC.

In regard to this clonotype: This probably arose from a read error, given a far larger clone one base away. V gene TRBV7-9 combines with J gene TRBJ2-1; TRBD1 matches at 12 bases. Looked up from germline, CDR1 is SEHNR and CDR2 is FQNEAQ (reference sequence). The CDR3 is made up of 18 amino acids. Here the CDR3 DNA reads TGTGCCAGCAGCACCGGGACAGGGGGCACAAGCTCCTACAATGAGCACTTCTTC. It codes for CASSTGTGGTSSYNEHFF.

About this clonotype: Possible read error: a much larger clone is one base away. The J gene is TRBJ2-1, the V gene TRBV2; possibly TRBD1 for D (5 bases). From germline, CDR1 is SNHLY and CDR2 FYNNEI. The CDR3 is 13 amino acids. V gave up 4 bases and J gave up 13 bases, with 17 bases separating them. The CDR3 region is CASSGGYGETQFF. CDR3 in DNA: TGTGCCAGCAGTGGGGGCTACGGAGAGACCCAGTTCTTC. The full variable domain, in which reference TRBV2 and TRBJ2-1 provide the parts outside the CDR3, is EPEVTQTPSHQVTQMGQEVILRCVPISNHLYFYWYRQILGQKVEFLVSFYNNEISEKSEIFDDQFSVERPDGSNFTLKIRSTKLEDSAMYFCASSGGYGETQFFGPGTRLTVL.

This chain connects TRBV3-1 to TRBJ2-3; D is uncertain. The CDR3 runs 14 residues. In germline, CDR1 is LGHDT, CDR2 YNNKEL (reference sequence). V gave up 4 bases and J gave up 0 bases, with 8 bases separating them. The CDR3 loop reads CASSPTTSTDTQYF. The CDR3 nucleotides read TGTGCCAGCAGCCCTACTACTAGCACAGATACGCAGTATTTT.

The CDR3 DNA reads TGCGTCAGGAGCTTCGGCCCGACGGGGGATACGCAGTATTTT. As protein: CVRSFGPTGDTQYF. The rearrangement uses TRBV5-1 and TRBJ2-3; a weak D match, TRBD2 (5 bases). Germline CDR1 SGHRS, CDR2 YFSETQ. The CDR3 contains 14 residues.

The V gene is TRBV5-6, the J gene TRBJ2-1; D is uncertain. This CDR3 has 11 residues. Germline loops: CDR1 SGHDT, CDR2 YYEEEE. V lost 0 bases and J 8 bases, leaving 3 bases between the germline ends. CDR3 DNA: TGTGCCAGCAGCTTGGTGGATGAGCAGTTCTTC. Protein: CASSLVDEQFF.